This T cell receptor beta chain appears in the sequencing data of a study of shared clonotypes between healthy human individuals. Produced via immunoSEQ multiplex PCR; TCRdb's table is partial and in-frame only. Of roughly 700,000 clones in the sample, 74% were seen once. The CDR3 has 14 amino acids. Germline V CDR1 and CDR2: LGHNT, FRNRAP. V dropped 6 bases and J dropped 3 bases, with 12 bases sitting between them. The chain has TRBV12-5 and TRBJ2-1; D is unclear. The clonotype originates from a woman under 40 in good health. The specimen sequenced was memory CD4+ T cells sorted from blood. The sample's subset: CD45RA-negative fraction. The CDR3 here is CASGMGENYNEQFF. In nucleotides, the CDR3 is TGTGCTAGTGGGATGGGTGAAAACTACAATGAGCAGTTCTTC.